This T cell receptor (beta chain) derives from a study of control samples from healthy donors and cancer patients. This clone came up a few times. Germline V gives CDR1 SGHAT, CDR2 FQNNGV. CDR3 length: 15 residues. V lost 0 bases, J lost 5 bases, and 13 bases lay in between. Profiled with immunoSEQ multiplex PCR; TCRdb holds only in-frame clones, not every one. The top ten clones hold about 12% of a sample with roughly 120,000 clones, roughly 89% of them seen once. The TCR comes from a man aged 25 to 45 in good health. The chain is built from TRBV11-2 and TRBJ2-5, with a tentative D call TRBD2 (6 bases). Material for sequencing was blood. As DNA, the CDR3 is TGTGCCAGCAGCTTAGAGGAGGGGTTGGGGGAGACCCAGTACTTC. This gives the protein CASSLEEGLGETQYF.